Listed below are T cell receptor beta chains from one sample, sequenced in a study of CD8 T cells in ankylosing spondylitis. TCRdb re-derived calls from the 5' RACE reads in MiXCR, one entry per CDR3 protein. Here the sample spans more than 250,000 distinct CDR3 sequences, around a tenth being singletons. The material sequenced was blood, either unsorted or a sorted T cell fraction (not recorded which). These receptors originate from a female donor with ankylosing spondylitis or in good health (not recorded which). CDR3s include the opening cysteine and the closing phenylalanine or tryptophan. The D gene is left open where the match is weak. Size tells how often a clone was seen (once, few, many) or the class of an expanded clone, and some rows leave it out.

d_call clone_size j_call v_call cdr3_aa cdr3_nt
- few TRBJ1-3 TRBV7-2 CASSFSGFGGGNTIYF TGTGCCAGCAGCTTCAGTGGGTTCGGGGGTGGAAACACCATATATTTT
TRBD1 - TRBJ2-3 TRBV6-2/TRBV6-3 CASSFFIGGRQGSDTQYF TGTGCCAGCAGTTTTTTCATAGGTGGGCGACAGGGGAGTGATACGCAGTATTTT
- few TRBJ1-2 TRBV4-1 CASSQAGNYGYTF TGCGCCAGCAGCCAAGCAGGCAACTATGGCTACACCTTC
- many TRBJ1-5 TRBV4-2 CASSQDLNQPQHF TGTGCCAGCAGCCAAGATCTAAATCAGCCCCAGCATTTT
TRBD2 many TRBJ2-7 TRBV5-1 CASSLDGTSVYEQYF TGCGCCAGCAGCTTGGACGGGACTAGTGTCTACGAGCAGTACTTC
TRBD2 - TRBJ2-4 TRBV2 CASRERGINIQYF TGTGCCAGCAGGGAGCGGGGTATAAACATTCAGTACTTC
TRBD1 - TRBJ1-6 TRBV30 CAWSSGTGTTPLHF TGTGCCTGGAGCTCCGGGACAGGGACAACACCCCTCCACTTT
TRBD2 many TRBJ2-4 TRBV13 CASRRAGGAKNIQYF TGTGCCAGCAGACGAGCGGGAGGGGCCAAAAACATTCAGTACTTC
TRBD1 many TRBJ2-1 TRBV5-1 CASSSTGTGINEQFF TGCGCCAGCAGCTCAACCGGGACAGGGATCAATGAGCAGTTCTTC
TRBD2 many TRBJ2-7 TRBV10-2 CASRTSATSYEQYF TGCGCCAGCAGAACTAGCGCGACATCCTACGAGCAGTACTTC
TRBD1 few TRBJ2-7 TRBV5-1 CASSIGTDYEQYF TGCGCCAGCAGCATAGGGACAGACTACGAGCAGTACTTC
TRBD1 many TRBJ1-2 TRBV5-1 CASIPDPGDRHYGYTF TGCGCCAGCATCCCCGACCCGGGGGACAGGCACTATGGCTACACCTTC
- many TRBJ2-5 TRBV12-3/TRBV12-4 CASSPRGEETQYF TGTGCCAGCAGTCCTAGAGGGGAAGAGACCCAGTACTTC
- - TRBJ1-3 TRBV5-1 CASSFKQGGPGNTIYF TGCGCCAGCAGCTTTAAACAGGGAGGCCCTGGAAACACCATATATTTT
- - TRBJ2-5 TRBV30 CAWVYSEETQYF TGTGCCTGGGTTTATTCGGAAGAGACCCAGTACTTC
TRBD1 many TRBJ1-1 TRBV20-1 CSATRTGRGEAFF TGCAGTGCTACCCGGACAGGGCGAGGTGAAGCTTTCTTT
- many TRBJ2-1 TRBV7-9 CASILPGGEVYNEQFF TGTGCCAGCATCCTACCCGGGGGAGAGGTCTACAATGAGCAGTTCTTC
- few TRBJ2-6 TRBV5-1 CASSPGRTGANVLTF TGCGCCAGCAGCCCCGGAAGAACTGGGGCCAACGTCCTGACTTTC
- few TRBJ2-1 TRBV28 CASSFAGVGSYNEQFF TGTGCCAGCAGTTTTGCCGGGGTCGGCTCCTACAATGAGCAGTTCTTC
- few TRBJ1-5 TRBV4-1 CASSQEQGSYQPQHF TGCGCCAGCAGCCAAGAACAGGGATCGTATCAGCCCCAGCATTTT
TRBD2 - TRBJ2-7 TRBV20-1 CSAGAGGLPYEQYF TGCAGTGCTGGAGCGGGAGGGTTGCCGTACGAGCAGTACTTC
- - TRBJ1-4 TRBV20-1 CSSLRGAALNEKLFF TGCAGTTCACTCCGGGGGGCCGCTCTTAATGAAAAACTGTTTTTT
- many TRBJ2-7 TRBV7-2 CASSFISYEQYF TGTGCCAGCAGCTTTATCTCCTACGAGCAGTACTTC
TRBD1 - TRBJ2-2 TRBV6-1 CASSRQGVGGELFF TGTGCCAGCAGCCGACAGGGGGTCGGCGGGGAGCTGTTTTTT
TRBD1 many TRBJ2-7 TRBV5-6 CASSMTGSSYEQYF TGTGCCAGCAGCATGACAGGGAGCTCCTACGAGCAGTACTTC
- - TRBJ1-1 TRBV5-5 CASSLATGSMNTEAFF TGTGCCAGCAGCTTGGCCACCGGCAGCATGAACACTGAAGCTTTCTTT
TRBD2 many TRBJ2-3 TRBV5-1 CASSLAQWSGGITADTQYF TGCGCCAGCAGCTTGGCCCAATGGTCCGGGGGGATCACCGCAGATACGCAGTATTTT
TRBD2 many TRBJ2-3 TRBV5-1 CASSRRLAGSADTQYF TGCGCCAGCAGCAGAAGACTAGCGGGGAGTGCAGATACGCAGTATTTT
- - TRBJ2-3 TRBV7-2 CASSLGLAWVTDTQYF TGTGCCAGCAGCTTAGGTCTAGCGTGGGTGACAGATACGCAGTATTTT
- - TRBJ1-5 TRBV30 CAFKNRLAPAQHF TGTGCCTTTAAAAACAGGTTAGCTCCAGCCCAGCATTTT
- - TRBJ1-2 TRBV5-1 CASSLDGVQSLNYGDSF TGCGCCAGCAGCTTGGATGGAGTACAGTCTCTTAACTATGGCGACTCCTTC
- many TRBJ2-7 TRBV5-1 CASSLTVRSNAGYEQYF TGCGCCAGCAGCTTGACGGTCAGGTCAAACGCGGGCTACGAGCAGTACTTC
- many TRBJ1-6 TRBV20-1 CSARGSSYNSPLHF TGCAGTGCTAGAGGGAGCTCCTATAATTCACCCCTCCACTTT
- many TRBJ2-1 TRBV29-1 CSGARLGSDNEQFF TGCAGCGGCGCACGCCTGGGGAGCGACAATGAGCAGTTCTTC
TRBD1 few TRBJ1-1 TRBV12-3/TRBV12-4 CASSLTRDSEAFF TGTGCCAGCAGTTTAACGAGGGACAGCGAAGCTTTCTTT
- few TRBJ1-5 TRBV30 CAWSAGDVSQPQHF TGTGCCTGGAGTGCAGGGGACGTCAGTCAGCCCCAGCATTTT
- - TRBJ1-4 TRBV12-3/TRBV12-4 CASSVPGQKLFF TGTGCCAGCAGTGTGCCCGGACAGAAACTGTTTTTT
- many TRBJ1-2 TRBV20-1 CSAAGSRGNYGYTF TGCAGTGCCGCCGGGTCCCGGGGCAACTATGGCTACACCTTC
- few TRBJ2-2 TRBV5-1 CASSQSAGYTGELFF TGCGCCAGCAGCCAGTCGGCAGGGTACACCGGGGAGCTGTTTTTT
- many TRBJ2-5 TRBV11-2 CASSLSGYQETQYF TGTGCCAGCAGCTTAAGCGGGTACCAAGAGACCCAGTACTTC
- once TRBJ1-1 TRBV20-1 CSAMPAGTEAFF TGCAGTGCTATGCCTGCGGGCACTGAAGCTTTCTTT
- many TRBJ1-5 TRBV20-1 CSARDGMRINQPQHF TGCAGTGCTAGAGATGGGATGCGGATCAATCAGCCCCAGCATTTT
- few TRBJ2-1 TRBV5-6 CASSLAGLYNEQFF TGTGCCAGCAGCTTGGCCGGACTCTACAATGAGCAGTTCTTC
- - TRBJ2-2 TRBV27 CASSYSTDPITGELFF TGTGCCAGCAGTTACTCCACGGATCCGATCACCGGGGAGCTGTTTTTT
- many TRBJ1-5 TRBV6-1 CASMVGVNQPQHF TGTGCCAGCATGGTAGGGGTCAATCAGCCCCAGCATTTT
- many TRBJ2-1 TRBV10-3 CAISEGYNEQFF TGTGCCATCAGTGAGGGTTACAATGAGCAGTTCTTC
TRBD1 many TRBJ2-5 TRBV28 CASSLPDRGLQETQYF TGTGCCAGCAGTTTGCCGGACAGGGGCCTCCAAGAGACCCAGTACTTC
TRBD2 many TRBJ2-5 TRBV20-1 CSALPGRVQETQYF TGCAGTGCCCTCCCAGGGAGGGTCCAAGAGACCCAGTACTTC
- - TRBJ2-1 TRBV6-1 CASRAVDEQFF TGTGCCAGCAGGGCGGTGGATGAGCAGTTCTTC